One sample yielded the 4 T cell receptor beta chains listed below, sequenced in a study of T cells in Graves' hyperthyroidism and ophthalmopathy. Authors of the study amplified TCR beta CDR3 regions from RNA transcripts. HTBI primers drove first-round RT-PCR of the TCR CDR3. TCRdb re-called the multiplex PCR reads through MiXCR, storing one row per CDR3 protein. Counted here are about 400,000 distinct CDR3 sequences, about 15% occurring once; the ten biggest clones make up around a third. The sample comprised blood. The receptors come from a woman younger than 45 with Graves' hyperthyroidism.

Many counts were recorded for this clonotype. V and J are TRBV3-1 and TRBJ2-1, with 9 bases identical to TRBD2. Unmatched junction bases numbered 3, after V lost 5 bases and J lost 4 bases. The germline V gene has CDR1 LGHDT and CDR2 YNNKEL (reference sequence). The CDR3 covers 14 residues. CDR3 bases: TGTGCCAGCAGCAGGGCGGGAGGGTACAATGAGCAGTTCTTC. Protein sequence: CASSRAGGYNEQFF.

This clonotype was seen repeatedly, ten times or more. V usage is TRBV18 and J usage is TRBJ2-1; D might be TRBD2 (7 bases). Trimming took 2 bases from V and 3 from J, leaving 14 bases between them. Germline V gives CDR1 KGHSH, CDR2 LQKENI. The CDR3 has 16 residues. This CDR3 is CASSPLRGQSYNEQFF. The CDR3 nucleotides read TGTGCCAGCTCACCATTGCGGGGGCAAAGCTACAATGAGCAGTTCTTC.

This clonotype was seen many times. The CDR3 sequence: CASSLWTSGRTSANTGELFF. In DNA form, the CDR3 reads TGTGCCAGCAGCTTATGGACTAGCGGGAGGACCTCCGCGAACACCGGGGAGCTGTTTTTT. The rearrangement joins TRBV7-2 to TRBJ2-2; TRBD2 matches 14 bases. The ends lost 2 bases at V and 0 bases at J; junction bases unmatched: 8. CDR1 is SGHTA and CDR2 is FQGNSA in the germline V gene. The CDR3 has 20 amino acids.

This clonotype was counted many times. V is TRBV11-3 and J is TRBJ2-5, with D perhaps TRBD2 (5 bases). Trimming removed 2 bases at V and 4 bases at J, with 8 bases between. The germline CDR1 and CDR2 sequences are SGHNT and YENEEA. This CDR3 region has 13 residues. The CDR3 protein is CASSLKGAETQYF. In DNA, the CDR3 is TGTGCCAGCAGCTTAAAGGGAGCAGAGACCCAGTACTTC.